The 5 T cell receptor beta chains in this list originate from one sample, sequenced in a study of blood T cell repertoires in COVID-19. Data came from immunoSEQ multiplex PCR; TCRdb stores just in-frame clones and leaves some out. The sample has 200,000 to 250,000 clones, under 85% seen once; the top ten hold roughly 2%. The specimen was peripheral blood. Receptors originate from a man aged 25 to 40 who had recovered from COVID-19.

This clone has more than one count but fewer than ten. Here the CDR3 reads CASSFSGSNEKLFF. CDR3 in DNA: TGCGCCAGCAGCTTCTCAGGTTCCAATGAAAAACTGTTTTTT. V and J are TRBV5-1 and TRBJ1-4; no clear D gene. V gave up 2 bases and J gave up 5 bases, with 10 bases separating them. CDR1 is SGHRS and CDR2 is YFSETQ in the germline V gene. The CDR3 length is 14 residues.

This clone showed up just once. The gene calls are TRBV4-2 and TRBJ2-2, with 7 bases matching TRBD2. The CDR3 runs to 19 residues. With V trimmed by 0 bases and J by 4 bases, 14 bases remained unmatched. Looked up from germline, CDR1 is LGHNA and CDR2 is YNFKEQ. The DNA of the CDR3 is TGTGCCAGCAGCCAAGATCTGGCGGGGGTACTCGGGGGCACCGGGGAGCTGTTTTTT. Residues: CASSQDLAGVLGGTGELFF.

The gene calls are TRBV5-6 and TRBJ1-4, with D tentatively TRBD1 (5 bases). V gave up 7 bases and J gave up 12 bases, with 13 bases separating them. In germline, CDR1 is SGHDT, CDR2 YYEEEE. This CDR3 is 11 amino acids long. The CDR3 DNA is TGTGCCAGCGGTAGGGGTGGGGAACTGTTTTTT. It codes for CASGRGGELFF.

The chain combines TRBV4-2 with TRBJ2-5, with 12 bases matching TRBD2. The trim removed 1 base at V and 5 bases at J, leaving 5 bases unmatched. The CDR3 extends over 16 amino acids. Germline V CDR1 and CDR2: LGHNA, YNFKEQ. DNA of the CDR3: TGTGCCAGCAGCCAAGGGACTAGCGGGGATTATGAGACCCAGTACTTC. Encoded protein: CASSQGTSGDYETQYF.

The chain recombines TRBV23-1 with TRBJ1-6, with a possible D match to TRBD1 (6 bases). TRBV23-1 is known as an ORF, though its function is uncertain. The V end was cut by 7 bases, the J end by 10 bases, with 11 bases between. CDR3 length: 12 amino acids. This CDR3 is CASNTGKSPLHF. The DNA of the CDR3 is TGCGCCAGCAACACAGGGAAATCACCCCTCCACTTT.